This T cell receptor (beta chain) originates from a study of T cells expressing NK-cell markers. On the study more broadly: Researchers got TCR beta repertoires out of sorted CD3+CD56+NKG2C+, CD3+CD56+NKG2C- and CD3+CD56-NKG2C+ T cells.

TCRdb reworked the 5' RACE reads into one entry per CDR3 protein, no DNA. This table holds some 600,000 distinct CDR3 sequences. This CDR3 region has 19 residues. This TCR was sampled from a man aged 18 to 29 in good health. The sequencing sample was made of blood T cells: a sorted CD56 or NKG2C T cell subset, CD4+ or CD8+ T cells, or bulk PBMC T cells (not recorded which). The chain employs TRBV21-1 and TRBJ2-2; no DNA is available, so the TRBD2 call from TCRdb remains unchecked. TRBV21-1 is recorded as a pseudogene. This CDR3 reads CASSPLHIPGLAGTGELFF.